This is a list of T cell receptor beta chains from one sample in a study of blood T cell repertoires in COVID-19. Some clones are missing from TCRdb's copy, which holds only in-frame ones; the method was immunoSEQ multiplex PCR. The repertoire holds 250,000 to 350,000 clones, with about 90% as singletons. The sequenced material came from PBMCs or T cells enriched from blood (not recorded which). The source is a woman in her twenties or thirties who had recovered from COVID-19. Both conserved end residues are part of each CDR3. D genes are given only for firm matches. Clone size is shown for a subset of rows, as once, few, many or a class of expanded clone.

CASSISGGFQPQHF	TGTGCCAGCAGTATTTCCGGGGGATTCCAGCCCCAGCATTTT	.	.	TRBV2	TRBJ1-5
CASSIGGQGWTEAFF	TGTGCCAGTAGTATTGGGGGACAGGGGTGGACTGAAGCTTTCTTT	.	TRBD1	TRBV19	TRBJ1-1
CASNPGSNQPQHF	TGTGCCAGCAATCCAGGCAGCAATCAGCCCCAGCATTTT	.	.	TRBV2	TRBJ1-5
CASTPGQGRQDTQYF	TGTGCCAGCACCCCGGGACAGGGGCGACAGGATACGCAGTATTTT	.	TRBD1	TRBV6-5	TRBJ2-3
CASSSPGQGASHEQYF	TGCGCCAGCAGCTCCCCCGGACAGGGGGCCTCTCACGAGCAGTACTTC	once	TRBD1	TRBV5-1	TRBJ2-7
CASSPTRGTNYGYTF	TGTGCCAGCAGCCCAACACGGGGTACTAACTATGGCTACACCTTC	once	.	TRBV7-8	TRBJ1-2
CASSLTIDSSYEQYF	TGTGCCAGCAGTTTAACCATTGACAGTTCCTACGAGCAGTACTTC	.	.	TRBV27	TRBJ2-7
CASSQRDSGTEAFF	TGCGCCAGCAGCCAACGGGACAGCGGCACTGAAGCTTTCTTT	.	TRBD1	TRBV5-1	TRBJ1-1
CASSFRRTGPSPGGYTF	TGTGCCAGCAGCTTTCGTAGGACAGGACCATCCCCTGGGGGCTACACCTTC	few	TRBD1	TRBV5-8	TRBJ1-2
CASSSSGGQGYTF	TGTGCCAGCAGCTCCTCAGGGGGTCAGGGCTACACCTTC	.	TRBD1	TRBV11-2	TRBJ1-2
CASSDWMSRGPPQETQYF	TGTGCCAGCAGTGATTGGATGAGTAGGGGGCCCCCCCAAGAGACCCAGTACTTC	.	TRBD1	TRBV6-1	TRBJ2-5
CATGAGQYF	TGTGCCACCGGCGCGGGTCAGTACTTC	once	.	TRBV7-9	TRBJ2-4
CASSWTASNQPQHF	TGTGCCAGCAGCTGGACTGCTAGCAATCAGCCCCAGCATTTT	.	.	TRBV2	TRBJ1-5
CASSGRGTAGIEQFF	TGTGCCAGCAGCGGTCGCGGGACAGCCGGCATTGAGCAGTTCTTC	.	.	TRBV9	TRBJ2-1
CASSLVGQGYRDEQFF	TGCGCCAGCAGCTTGGTAGGGCAGGGATATAGGGATGAGCAGTTCTTC	.	.	TRBV5-1	TRBJ2-1
CASRPGLAATYEQYF	TGTGCCAGCAGACCGGGACTAGCGGCCACCTACGAGCAGTACTTC	few	TRBD2	TRBV27	TRBJ2-7
CASSETTGVGSPLHF	TGCGCCAGCAGTGAGACGACAGGGGTTGGTTCACCCCTCCACTTT	.	TRBD1	TRBV10-2	TRBJ1-6
CASTLTETGEVYEQYF	TGTGCCAGCACACTAACCGAGACAGGAGAAGTCTACGAGCAGTACTTC	.	.	TRBV6-6	TRBJ2-7
CASSPGGAETQYF	TGTGCCAGCAGCCCGGGGGGCGCTGAGACCCAGTACTTC	.	.	TRBV12-3/TRBV12-4	TRBJ2-5
CASSSQGQGVGYTF	TGCGCCAGCAGCAGCCAAGGACAGGGGGTCGGCTACACCTTC	.	TRBD1	TRBV5-1	TRBJ1-2
CASSEVWGRFTEAFF	TGTGCCAGCAGTGAGGTATGGGGGCGGTTCACTGAAGCTTTCTTT	.	.	TRBV2	TRBJ1-1
CASSLSRTGNTIYF	TGCGCCAGCAGCTTGTCCAGGACTGGAAACACCATATATTTT	.	.	TRBV5-1	TRBJ1-3
CASSISSYEQYF	TGTGCCAGCAGCATCAGCTCCTACGAGCAGTACTTC	.	.	TRBV2	TRBJ2-7
CAWSVTSIPETQYF	TGTGCCTGGAGTGTGACTAGCATCCCGGAGACCCAGTACTTC	.	TRBD2	TRBV30	TRBJ2-5
CASSPPWRSPLHF	TGTGCCAGCTCACCACCGTGGCGGTCACCCCTCCACTTT	.	.	TRBV18	TRBJ1-6
CASSLGAGDIYEQYF	TGTGCCAGCAGCTTAGGGGCGGGCGACATCTACGAGCAGTACTTC	.	.	TRBV7-9	TRBJ2-7
CASSQGGGGAETQYF	TGTGCCAGCAGCCAAGGCGGCGGGGGGGCTGAGACCCAGTACTTC	.	TRBD2	TRBV3-1/TRBV3-2	TRBJ2-5
CATSGGNLDEQFF	TGTGCCACCAGCGGGGGCAATCTGGATGAGCAGTTCTTC	.	.	TRBV15	TRBJ2-1
CASSESGGASYNSPLHF	TGTGCCAGCAGTGAATCGGGGGGGGCCTCCTATAATTCACCCCTCCACTTT	few	.	TRBV25-1	TRBJ1-6
CASSLDSGVEKLFF	TGTGCCAGCAGCTTGGACTCGGGGGTTGAAAAACTGTTTTTT	.	.	TRBV5-6	TRBJ1-4
CAISPGGSSTDTQYF	TGTGCCATCAGTCCGGGGGGGTCAAGCACAGATACGCAGTATTTT	.	TRBD2	TRBV10-3	TRBJ2-3